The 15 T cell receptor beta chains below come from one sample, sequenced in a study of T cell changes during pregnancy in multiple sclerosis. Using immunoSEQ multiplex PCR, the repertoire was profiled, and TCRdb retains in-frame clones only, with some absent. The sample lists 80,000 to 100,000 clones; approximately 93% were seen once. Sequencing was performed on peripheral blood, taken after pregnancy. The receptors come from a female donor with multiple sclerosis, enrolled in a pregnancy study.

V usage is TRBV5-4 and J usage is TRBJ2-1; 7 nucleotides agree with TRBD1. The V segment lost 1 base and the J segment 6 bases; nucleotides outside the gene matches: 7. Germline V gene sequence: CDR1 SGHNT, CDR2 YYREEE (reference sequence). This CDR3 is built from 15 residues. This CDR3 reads CASSLSPGGINEQFF. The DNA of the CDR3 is TGTGCCAGCAGCTTGTCCCCAGGGGGTATCAATGAGCAGTTCTTC.

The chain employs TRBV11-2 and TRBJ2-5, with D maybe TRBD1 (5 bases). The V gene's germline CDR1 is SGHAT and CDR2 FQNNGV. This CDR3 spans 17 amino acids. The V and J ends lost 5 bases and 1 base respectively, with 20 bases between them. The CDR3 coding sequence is TGTGCCAGCAGCCCATTCCAGGACAACCACTTCCAAGAGACCCAGTACTTC. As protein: CASSPFQDNHFQETQYF.

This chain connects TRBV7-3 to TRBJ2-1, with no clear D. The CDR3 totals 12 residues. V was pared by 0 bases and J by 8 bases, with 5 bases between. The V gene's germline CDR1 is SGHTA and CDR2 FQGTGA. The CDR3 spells CASSLTGHEQFF. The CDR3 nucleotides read TGTGCCAGCAGCTTAACGGGCCATGAGCAGTTCTTC.

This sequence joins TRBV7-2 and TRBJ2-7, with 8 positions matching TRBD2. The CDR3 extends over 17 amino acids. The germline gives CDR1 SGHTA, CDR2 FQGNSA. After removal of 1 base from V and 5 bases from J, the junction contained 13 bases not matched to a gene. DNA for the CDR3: TGTGCCAGCAGCTTAGGTGGTAGCGGGGAGCTTTACGACGAGCAGTACTTC. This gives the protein CASSLGGSGELYDEQYF.

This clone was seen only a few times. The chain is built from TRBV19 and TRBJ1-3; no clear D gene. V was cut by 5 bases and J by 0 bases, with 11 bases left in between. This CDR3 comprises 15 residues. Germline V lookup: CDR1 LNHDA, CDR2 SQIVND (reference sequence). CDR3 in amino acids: CASSVTDYSGNTIYF. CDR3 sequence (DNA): TGTGCCAGTAGTGTGACGGACTACTCTGGAAACACCATATATTTT.

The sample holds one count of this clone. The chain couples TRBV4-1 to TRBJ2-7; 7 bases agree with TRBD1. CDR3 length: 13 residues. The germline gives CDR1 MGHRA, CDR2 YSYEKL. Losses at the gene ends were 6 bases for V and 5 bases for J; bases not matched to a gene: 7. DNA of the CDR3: TGCGCCAGCAGGCGGTTTCAGGGGGACGAGCAGTACTTC. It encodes CASRRFQGDEQYF.

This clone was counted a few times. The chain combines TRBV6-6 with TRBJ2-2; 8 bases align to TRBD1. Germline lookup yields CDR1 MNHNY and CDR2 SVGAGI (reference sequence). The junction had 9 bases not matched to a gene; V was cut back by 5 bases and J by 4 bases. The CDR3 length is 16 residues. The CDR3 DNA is TGTGCCAGCAGTGTGGGCCAGGGGGCAATCACCGGGGAGCTGTTTTTT. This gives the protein CASSVGQGAITGELFF.

Here the CDR3 DNA reads TGTGCCATCAGTGCAGGGATCGACGAGCAGTACTTC. Protein: CAISAGIDEQYF. V gene TRBV10-3 combines with J gene TRBJ2-7; D is perhaps TRBD1 (5 bases). Trimming left V 4 bases short and J 5 bases short, with 9 bases between. The CDR3 totals 12 residues. Per the germline V gene, CDR1 is ENHRY and CDR2 is SYGVKD.

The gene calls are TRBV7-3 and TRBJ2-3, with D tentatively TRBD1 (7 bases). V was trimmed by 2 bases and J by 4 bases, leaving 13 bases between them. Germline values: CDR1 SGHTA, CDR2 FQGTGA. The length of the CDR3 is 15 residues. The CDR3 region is CASSLPQGEADTQYF. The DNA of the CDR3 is TGTGCCAGCAGCTTACCCCAGGGGGAGGCAGATACGCAGTATTTT.

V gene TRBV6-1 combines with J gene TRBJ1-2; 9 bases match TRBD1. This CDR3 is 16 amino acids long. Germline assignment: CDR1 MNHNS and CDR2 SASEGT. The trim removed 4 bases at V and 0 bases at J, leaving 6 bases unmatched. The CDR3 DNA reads TGTGCCAGCAGTGGGGGGGGACAGGGAGCTAACTATGGCTACACCTTC. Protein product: CASSGGGQGANYGYTF.

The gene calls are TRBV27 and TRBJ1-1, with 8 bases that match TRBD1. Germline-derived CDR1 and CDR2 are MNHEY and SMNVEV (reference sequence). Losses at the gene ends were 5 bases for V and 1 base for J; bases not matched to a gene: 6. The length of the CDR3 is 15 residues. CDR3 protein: CASSDAGTGNTEAFF. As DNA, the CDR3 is TGTGCCAGCAGTGACGCCGGGACAGGGAACACTGAAGCTTTCTTT.

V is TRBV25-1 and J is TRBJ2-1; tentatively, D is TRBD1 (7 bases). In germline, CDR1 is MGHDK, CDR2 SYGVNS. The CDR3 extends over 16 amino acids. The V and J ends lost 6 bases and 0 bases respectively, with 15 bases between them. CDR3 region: CASRDTGEDSYNEQFF. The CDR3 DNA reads TGTGCCAGCAGGGACACAGGGGAGGACTCCTACAATGAGCAGTTCTTC.

The CDR3 here is CASSLDRAPYEQYF. The DNA for the CDR3 is TGCGCCAGCAGCTTGGACAGGGCCCCCTACGAGCAGTACTTC. V is TRBV5-1 and J is TRBJ2-7, with D possibly TRBD1 on 6 matching bases. The CDR3 spans 14 residues. The germline CDR1 and CDR2 sequences are SGHRS and YFSETQ. The ends were cut back, 0 bases at V and 2 bases at J, with 9 bases in the middle. The complete variable domain, with remaining parts taken from reference TRBV5-1 and TRBJ2-7, reads KAGVTQTPRYLIKTRGQQVTLSCSPISGHRSVSWYQQTPGQGLQFLFEYFSETQRNKGNFPGRFSGRQFSNSRSEMNVSTLELGDSALYLCASSLDRAPYEQYFGPGTRLTVT.

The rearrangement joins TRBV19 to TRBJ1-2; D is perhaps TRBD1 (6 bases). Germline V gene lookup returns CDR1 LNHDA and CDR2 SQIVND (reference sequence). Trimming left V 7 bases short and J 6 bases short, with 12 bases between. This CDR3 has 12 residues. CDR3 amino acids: CASTNRVHGYTF. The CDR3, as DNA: TGTGCCAGTACCAACAGGGTCCATGGCTACACCTTC.

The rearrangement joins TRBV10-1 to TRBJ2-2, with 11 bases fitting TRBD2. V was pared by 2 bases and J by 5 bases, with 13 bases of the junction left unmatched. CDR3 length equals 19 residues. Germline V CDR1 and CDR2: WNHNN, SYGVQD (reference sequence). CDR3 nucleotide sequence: TGCGCCAGCAGTGAGACGGGACTAGCGGCCTTTCGGCGGACCGGGGAGCTGTTTTTT. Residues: CASSETGLAAFRRTGELFF.